The 20 T cell receptor beta chains listed next were all sequenced from one sample in a study of spatial heterogeneity in lung cancer. Findings of the study overall: Tumor mutation count correlated with how many alpha and beta TCRs expanded intratumorally.

TCRdb reprocessed the 5' RACE reads via MiXCR and lists one record per CDR3 protein. The table lists about 11,000 distinct CDR3 sequences, 9% to 13% of them singletons. Regarding time point: sample taken at primary tumor resection. No cognate antigen is known for these TCRs. The material was lung tumor tissue, obtained at surgery. The receptors were sampled from a female donor with early-stage non-small cell lung cancer.

In this sample, this clonotype turned up many times. This chain links TRBV29-1 with TRBJ1-2, with a possible D match to TRBD1 (5 bases). The CDR3 loop spans 14 amino acids. Trimming left V 6 bases short and J 5 bases short, with 19 bases between. Germline V gene sequence: CDR1 SQVTM, CDR2 ANQGSEA. The DNA of the CDR3 is TGCAGCGTCGAGACCCGGGACGGGATATATGGCTACACCTTC. It is translated as CSVETRDGIYGYTF.

This clonotype was detected ten times or more. DNA for the CDR3: TGTGCCAGCAGTTTAGGGCACTATAGCAATCAGCCCCAGCATTTT. Protein sequence: CASSLGHYSNQPQHF. This sequence joins TRBV12-3 or TRBV12-4 and TRBJ1-5; D is unclear. V was trimmed by 1 base and J by 0 bases, leaving 7 bases between them. The CDR3 contains 15 residues.

This clonotype was seen a few times. Germline is not matched at one junction end, which may reflect a read error. This chain connects TRBV7-6 to TRBJ2-7, with 9 bases aligning to TRBD1. The CDR3 has 13 residues. Per germline, CDR1 SGHVS and CDR2 FNYEAQ. In nucleotides, the CDR3 is TGTGCCAGCAGTTTAGACAGGGGGAACGAGCAGTACTTC. It is translated as CASSLDRGNEQYF.

V gene TRBV27 combines with J gene TRBJ1-4; weak D call: TRBD1 (6 bases). The CDR3 has 13 residues. V was clipped by 6 bases and J by 5 bases, with 10 bases between them. The germline V gene has CDR1 MNHEY and CDR2 SMNVEV (reference sequence). CDR3 nucleotide sequence: TGTGCCAGCAGACCGCAGGGGAATGAAAAACTGTTTTTT. Translating it yields CASRPQGNEKLFF.

This clonotype was seen only a few times. The chain recombines TRBV7-6 with TRBJ2-2; 12 positions match TRBD1. This CDR3 spans 18 amino acids. Germline values: CDR1 SGHVS, CDR2 FNYEAQ. V gave up 1 base and J gave up 7 bases; unmatched junction bases: 10. The DNA for the CDR3 is TGTGCCAGCAGCTTAGGATCGCCGGGACAGGGGGCGAGCGGGGAGCTGTTTTTT. Translated: CASSLGSPGQGASGELFF. The variable domain in full, completed from reference TRBV7-6 and TRBJ2-2, reads GAGVSQSPRYKVTKRGQDVALRCDPISGHVSLYWYRQALGQGPEFLTYFNYEAQQDKSGLPNDRFSAERPEGSISTLTIQRTEQRDSAMYRCASSLGSPGQGASGELFFGEGSRLTVL.

This clonotype showed up many times. V gene TRBV29-1 combines with J gene TRBJ2-5, with 8 bases fitting TRBD1. Looked up from germline, CDR1 is SQVTM and CDR2 is ANQGSEA. The J segment lost 3 bases and the V segment lost 7 bases, leaving 4 bases of the junction unmatched. This CDR3 is built from 12 residues. The CDR3 DNA is TGCAGCGGAAGACAGGGGAAAGAGACCCAGTACTTC. It encodes CSGRQGKETQYF.

The CDR3 loop is CASSLGNTGELFF. The CDR3 coding sequence is TGTGCCAGCAGTTTGGGAAACACCGGGGAGCTGTTTTTT. This chain joins TRBV12-3 or TRBV12-4 and TRBJ2-2, with no clear D. The CDR3 is made up of 13 amino acids. V lost 3 bases, J lost 2 bases, and 4 bases lay in between.

This chain joins TRBV12-3 or TRBV12-4 and TRBJ2-5, with 8 bases matching TRBD2. Germline trimming cut 5 bases from V and 5 bases from J; bases unmatched to any gene: 4. The length of the CDR3 is 13 residues. The chain's CDR3 is CASSAGLGETQYF. DNA for the CDR3: TGTGCCAGCAGTGCGGGACTAGGGGAGACCCAGTACTTC.

This clonotype was seen ten or more times. The chain has TRBV10-3 and TRBJ2-3, with 9 bases aligning to TRBD2. V was pared by 4 bases and J by 6 bases, with 8 bases of the junction left unmatched. The germline CDR1 and CDR2 sequences are ENHRY and SYGVKD. CDR3 length equals 15 residues. CDR3 sequence reads: CAISGRLAAQDTQYF. The CDR3 DNA reads as TGTGCCATCAGTGGAAGACTAGCGGCTCAGGATACGCAGTATTTT.

The rearrangement uses TRBV5-1 and TRBJ2-5, with 9 bases lining up with TRBD1. J gave up 4 bases and V 3 bases, and 4 bases lay outside the gene matches. This CDR3 has 14 amino acids. CDR1 and CDR2 from the germline V gene are SGHRS and YFSETQ. CDR3 sequence (DNA): TGCGCCAGCAGCTCTAGGACAGGGGCAGAGACCCAGTACTTC. This sequence encodes CASSSRTGAETQYF.

This clonotype came up many times. V and J are TRBV5-4 and TRBJ2-4, with 8 bases fitting TRBD1. The V and J ends lost 4 bases and 2 bases, in that order; junction bases with no gene match: 5. This CDR3 is built from 15 residues. Germline loops: CDR1 SGHNT, CDR2 YYREEE (reference sequence). As DNA, the CDR3 is TGTGCCAGCAGCCCAGGGGGCGCTTCCAAAAACATTCAGTACTTC. Its protein is CASSPGGASKNIQYF.

The CDR3 sequence is CASSALQGINTGELFF. The DNA of the CDR3 is TGTGCCAGCAGTGCTTTACAGGGAATTAACACCGGGGAGCTGTTTTTT. This rearrangement joins TRBV6-1 to TRBJ2-2; D possibly corresponds to TRBD1 (6 bases). The CDR3 totals 16 residues. V gave up 4 bases and J gave up 2 bases, with 14 bases separating them. CDR1 is MNHNS and CDR2 is SASEGT in the germline V gene.

Concerning this clonotype: Compared with germline, one end of the junction differs, possibly owing to a read error. This chain connects TRBV20-1 to TRBJ1-6, with D unresolved. From germline, CDR1 is DFQATT and CDR2 SNEGSKA (reference sequence). The CDR3 is 17 amino acids. The CDR3 region is CSARDLAPTTYSSPLHF. The CDR3 coding sequence is TGCAGTGCTAGAGATCTGGCACCTACTACCTATAGTTCACCCCTCCACTTT.

The chain is built from TRBV5-5 and TRBJ2-3; 8 nucleotides match TRBD1. CDR1 and CDR2 (germline): SGHKS, YYEKEE (reference sequence). V lost 0 bases, J lost 1 base, and 10 bases stayed unmatched. The length of the CDR3 is 18 residues. The DNA of the CDR3 is TGTGCCAGCAGCTTGGATTCGGGGGCAGGGGGCCGCACAGATACGCAGTATTTT. Translating gives CASSLDSGAGGRTDTQYF.

The J gene is TRBJ1-1, the V gene TRBV18; the D is unclear. CDR1 and CDR2 (germline): KGHSH, LQKENI. The CDR3 spans 14 residues. V was shortened by 3 bases and J by 4 bases, with 12 bases between the two germline ends. The CDR3 DNA is TGTGCCAGCTCACCCATGCAGGATGGCACTGAAGCTTTCTTT. It yields the protein CASSPMQDGTEAFF.

On this clonotype itself: A single base separates this from a much larger clone, so it may be a read error. The rearrangement joins TRBV7-9 to TRBJ2-7; D perhaps matches TRBD2 (5 bases). In germline, CDR1 is SEHNR, CDR2 FQNEAQ (reference sequence). CDR3 length equals 13 residues. The CDR3 spells CTSSFGVMGEQYF. DNA for the CDR3: TGTACCAGCAGCTTCGGGGTTATGGGCGAGCAGTACTTC.

There are many counts of this clonotype. The rearrangement joins TRBV20-1 to TRBJ1-3; no clear D gene. Trimming removed 2 bases at V and 4 bases at J, with 9 bases between. The CDR3 is made up of 13 amino acids. The germline V gene has CDR1 DFQATT and CDR2 SNEGSKA (reference sequence). CDR3 in amino acids: CSARWTQGNTIYF. For the CDR3, the DNA is TGCAGTGCTAGATGGACCCAGGGAAACACCATATATTTT.

In this sample, this clonotype turned up many times. The CDR3 region has the DNA TGTGCCAGCAGCCAACGCGGGACAGGGGGATCGGTTGAGCAGTTCTTC. This gives the protein CASSQRGTGGSVEQFF. This chain connects TRBV3-1 to TRBJ2-1, with TRBD1 matching over 11 bases. V lost 2 bases, J lost 9 bases, and 9 bases stayed unmatched. There are 16 residues in the CDR3. CDR1 LGHDT and CDR2 YNNKEL come from the germline V gene (reference sequence).

This clonotype occurred many times. This chain joins TRBV20-1 and TRBJ2-1; D uncertain. This CDR3 spans 11 amino acids. The germline V gene encodes CDR1 DFQATT and CDR2 SNEGSKA (reference sequence). The V end lost 3 bases, the J end lost 4 bases, and 4 bases lay between the germline ends. The CDR3 here is CSARAYNEQFF. CDR3 DNA sequence: TGCAGTGCTAGGGCTTACAATGAGCAGTTCTTC.

This clonotype was counted only a few times. The V gene is TRBV20-1, the J gene TRBJ2-1; D perhaps matches TRBD1 (6 bases). The CDR3 extends over 12 amino acids. Germline loops: CDR1 DFQATT, CDR2 SNEGSKA (reference sequence). V was clipped by 5 bases and J by 6 bases, with 11 bases between them. In nucleotides, the CDR3 is TGCAGTGCTCACCCACAGGGCAATGAGCAGTTCTTC. It is translated as CSAHPQGNEQFF.